One sample yielded the 14 T cell receptor beta chains listed below, sequenced in a study of T cell responses to AZD1222 COVID-19 vaccine. Using immunoSEQ multiplex PCR, the repertoire was profiled, and TCRdb retains in-frame clones only, with some absent. The sample includes around 150,000 clones, roughly 92% of them seen just once. Sequencing used peripheral blood, obtained on day 0 of AZD1222 vaccination. Every receptor here comes from an adult in good health.

V gene TRBV3-1 (or the pseudogene TRBV3-2) combines with J gene TRBJ2-5, with D maybe TRBD1 (5 bases). Trimming stripped 1 base from V and 1 base from J, with 10 bases between. The CDR3 runs to 15 residues. From germline, CDR1 is LGHDT and CDR2 YNNKEL (reference sequence). This CDR3 is CASSQGVQVQETQYF. For the CDR3, the DNA is TGTGCCAGCAGCCAAGGGGTACAGGTCCAAGAGACCCAGTACTTC.

This rearrangement joins TRBV19 to TRBJ2-3; the D is unclear. V lost 6 bases to trimming and J lost 1 base, with 14 bases between them. This CDR3 is built from 15 residues. CDR1 is LNHDA, CDR2 SQIVND, per germline (reference sequence). CDR3 nucleotides: TGTGCCAGTAGGACGGGTCTGCAAGGCACAGATACGCAGTATTTT. It translates to CASRTGLQGTDTQYF.

The table lists this clone with a count of one. The V gene is TRBV10-3, the J gene TRBJ2-2; 11 bases are shared with TRBD1. Germline CDR1 ENHRY, CDR2 SYGVKD. Trimming cost V 3 bases and J 6 bases; bases outside gene matches: 6. The CDR3 spans 16 residues. The CDR3 nucleotides read TGTGCCATCAGTGAAAGGACAGGGGGCGCCGCCGGGGAGCTGTTTTTT. It is translated as CAISERTGGAAGELFF.

The rearrangement joins TRBV27 to TRBJ1-2, with TRBD1 matching over 7 bases. The germline gives CDR1 MNHEY, CDR2 SMNVEV (reference sequence). The CDR3 extends over 15 amino acids. With V trimmed by 5 bases and J by 5 bases, 11 bases remained unmatched. The CDR3 sequence is CASSTLRGAFYGYTF. The DNA of the CDR3 is TGTGCCAGCAGTACTCTCAGGGGGGCCTTTTATGGCTACACCTTC.

The J gene is TRBJ2-3, the V gene TRBV12-5; the match to TRBD2 covers 8 bases. V was pared by 1 base and J by 4 bases, with 7 bases of the junction left unmatched. In germline, CDR1 is LGHNT, CDR2 FRNRAP. The CDR3 runs 16 residues. In DNA form, the CDR3 reads TGTGCTAGTGGTTTGGGTAGCGGGGTAGCGGCAGATACGCAGTATTTT. Protein: CASGLGSGVAADTQYF.

This sequence joins TRBV27 and TRBJ2-7; D possibly matches TRBD1 or TRBD2 (5 bases each). V was pared by 5 bases and J by 0 bases, with 11 bases between. Germline V gene sequence: CDR1 MNHEY, CDR2 SMNVEV (reference sequence). The CDR3 is made up of 14 amino acids. The CDR3 coding sequence is TGTGCCAGCAGTGGGACGGCCACCTCCTACGAGCAGTACTTC. Residues: CASSGTATSYEQYF.

This clone was found once. In DNA, the CDR3 is TGTGCCAGCAGTGAACACAGGGTGTCTGGAAACACCATATATTTT. Its translation: CASSEHRVSGNTIYF. The genes are TRBV28 and TRBJ1-3; tentative D call: TRBD1 (6 bases). With 5 bases removed from V and 1 base from J, the gap between germline ends came to 12 bases. Germline-derived CDR1 and CDR2 are MDHEN and SYDVKM. The CDR3 has 15 residues. The entire variable domain, with the rest obtained from reference TRBV28 and TRBJ1-3, is as follows: DVKVTQSSRYLVKRTGEKVFLECVQDMDHENMFWYRQDPGLGLRLIYFSYDVKMKEKGDIPEGYSVSREKKERFSLILESASTNQTSMYLCASSEHRVSGNTIYFGEGSWLTVV.

This chain connects TRBV28 to TRBJ2-3, with 10 bases identical to TRBD1. Looked up from germline, CDR1 is MDHEN and CDR2 is SYDVKM. CDR3 length: 15 amino acids. After removal of 5 bases from V and 3 bases from J, the junction contained 5 bases not matched to a gene. In DNA, the CDR3 is TGTGCCAGCAGTCGGACAGGGGGGGGTACAGATACGCAGTATTTT. Its protein is CASSRTGGGTDTQYF.

V usage is TRBV4-1 and J usage is TRBJ2-7; D is possibly TRBD2 (6 bases). The CDR3 runs to 13 residues. Trimming removed 2 bases from V and 2 bases from J, with 7 bases in between. CDR1 MGHRA and CDR2 YSYEKL come from the germline V gene. CDR3 protein: CASSQRLAYEQYF. The CDR3, as DNA: TGCGCCAGCAGCCAAAGACTAGCCTACGAGCAGTACTTC.

This chain uses TRBV4-1 with TRBJ1-1, with D uncertain. Germline V gene data show CDR1 as MGHRA and CDR2 as YSYEKL. The CDR3 has 17 residues. V dropped 1 base and J dropped 3 bases, with 18 bases sitting between them. The CDR3 DNA reads as TGCGCCAGCAGCCAAGCGGGCGCCGGAGGGCTGGACACTGAAGCTTTCTTT. It codes for CASSQAGAGGLDTEAFF.

The chain carries TRBV5-6 and TRBJ1-6; D call uncertain. Trimming removed 4 bases from V and 10 bases from J, with 21 bases in between. Germline V gives CDR1 SGHDT, CDR2 YYEEEE. This CDR3 spans 16 amino acids. CDR3 sequence reads: CASSPSAWEIESPLHF. Written as DNA, the CDR3 is TGTGCCAGCAGCCCCTCAGCTTGGGAAATTGAGTCACCCCTCCACTTT. Based on the CDR3 plus reference TRBV5-6 and TRBJ1-6, the full variable domain is DAGVTQSPTHLIKTRGQQVTLRCSPKSGHDTVSWYQQALGQGPQFIFQYYEEEERQRGNFPDRFSGHQFPNYSSELNVNALLLGDSALYLCASSPSAWEIESPLHFGNGTRLTVT.

Here the CDR3 DNA reads TGTGCCAGTAGCGGGGCCCAAGAGACCCAGTACTTC. Its protein is CASSGAQETQYF. J is TRBJ2-5 and V is TRBV19; the D gene could be TRBD1 or TRBD2 (5 bases each). Germline V gene lookup returns CDR1 LNHDA and CDR2 SQIVND (reference sequence). The CDR3 consists of 12 residues. Trimming took 6 bases from V and 1 from J, leaving 6 bases between them.

The V and J genes are TRBV2 and TRBJ1-1; D is unresolved. Trimming took 6 bases from V and 5 from J, leaving 7 bases between them. Germline V CDR1 and CDR2: SNHLY, FYNNEI. This CDR3 region has 11 residues. DNA of the CDR3: TGTGCCAGCAGGCGCGGGACTGAAGCTTTCTTT. Translating it yields CASRRGTEAFF.

The gene calls are TRBV2 and TRBJ2-7, with unresolved D. Germline V lookup: CDR1 SNHLY, CDR2 FYNNEI. The CDR3 totals 13 residues. V lost 6 bases, J lost 2 bases, and 11 bases lay in between. CDR3 in amino acids: CASRGNSAYEQYF. CDR3 bases: TGTGCCAGCAGGGGGAATTCGGCCTACGAGCAGTACTTC.